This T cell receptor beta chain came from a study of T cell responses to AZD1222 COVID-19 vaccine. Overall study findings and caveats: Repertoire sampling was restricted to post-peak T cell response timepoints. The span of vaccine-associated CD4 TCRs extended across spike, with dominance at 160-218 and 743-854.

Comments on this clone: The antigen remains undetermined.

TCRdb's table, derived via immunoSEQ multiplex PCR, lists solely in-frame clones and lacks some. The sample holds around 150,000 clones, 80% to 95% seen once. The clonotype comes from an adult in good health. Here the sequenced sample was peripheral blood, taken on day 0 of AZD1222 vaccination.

CDR3: CASSLSGPLADTQYF. In nucleotides, the CDR3 is TGTGCCAGCAGCTTGAGCGGACCACTGGCAGATACGCAGTATTTT. The chain has TRBV7-2 and TRBJ2-3, with D possibly being TRBD2 (5 bases). The germline V gene has CDR1 SGHTA and CDR2 FQGNSA. The CDR3 runs to 15 residues. Trimming took off 3 bases at V and 4 bases at J, with 14 bases between the two ends.